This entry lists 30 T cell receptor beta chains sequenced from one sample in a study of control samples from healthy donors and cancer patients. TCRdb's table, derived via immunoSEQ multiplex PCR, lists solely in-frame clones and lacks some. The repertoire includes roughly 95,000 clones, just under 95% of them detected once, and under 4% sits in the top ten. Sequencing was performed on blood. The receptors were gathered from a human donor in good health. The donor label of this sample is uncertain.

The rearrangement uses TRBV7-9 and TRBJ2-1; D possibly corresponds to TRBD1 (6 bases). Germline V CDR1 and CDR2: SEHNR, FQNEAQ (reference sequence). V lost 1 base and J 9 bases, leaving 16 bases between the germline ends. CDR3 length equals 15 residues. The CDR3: CASSLVYREGGEQFF. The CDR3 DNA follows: TGTGCCAGCAGCTTAGTTTACAGGGAAGGGGGTGAGCAGTTCTTC.

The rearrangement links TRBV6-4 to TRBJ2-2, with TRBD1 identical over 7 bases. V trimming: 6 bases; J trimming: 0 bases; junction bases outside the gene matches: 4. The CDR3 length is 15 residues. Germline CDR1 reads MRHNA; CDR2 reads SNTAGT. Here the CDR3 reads CASSRDSSNTGELFF. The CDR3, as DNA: TGTGCCAGCAGCAGGGACAGCTCGAACACCGGGGAGCTGTTTTTT.

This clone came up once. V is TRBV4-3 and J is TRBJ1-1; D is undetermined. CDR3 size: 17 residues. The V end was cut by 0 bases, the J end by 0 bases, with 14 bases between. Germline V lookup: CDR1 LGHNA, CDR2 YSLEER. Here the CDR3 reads CASSQDKGRGMNTEAFF. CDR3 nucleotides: TGCGCCAGCAGCCAAGATAAAGGGAGAGGTATGAACACTGAAGCTTTCTTT.

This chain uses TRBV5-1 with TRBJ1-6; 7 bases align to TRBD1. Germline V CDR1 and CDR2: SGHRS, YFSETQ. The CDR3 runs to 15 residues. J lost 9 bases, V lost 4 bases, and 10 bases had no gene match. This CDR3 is CASSRDRVVGSPLHF. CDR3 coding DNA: TGCGCCAGCAGCCGCGACAGGGTCGTCGGTTCACCCCTCCACTTT.

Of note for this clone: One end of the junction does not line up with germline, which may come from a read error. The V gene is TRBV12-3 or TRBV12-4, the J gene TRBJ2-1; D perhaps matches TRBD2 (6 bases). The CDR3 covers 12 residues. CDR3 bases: TGTGCCAGCAGTTTGTCAGGACTATCCCTAGTCTTC. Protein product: CASSLSGLSLVF.

Here the CDR3 DNA reads TGTGCCAGCAGCTTAGTTCAAGATACGCAGTATTTT. Its translation is CASSLVQDTQYF. The J gene is TRBJ2-3, the V gene TRBV11-2; no firm D call. V lost 1 base, J lost 5 bases, and 4 bases lay in between. The CDR3 extends over 12 amino acids. Per germline, CDR1 SGHAT and CDR2 FQNNGV.

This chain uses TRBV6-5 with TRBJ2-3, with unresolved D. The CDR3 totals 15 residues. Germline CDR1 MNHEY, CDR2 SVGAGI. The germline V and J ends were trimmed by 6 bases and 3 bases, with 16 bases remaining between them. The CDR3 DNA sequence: TGTGCCAGCAGACCTCAGTCTGCGGTAACAGATACGCAGTATTTT. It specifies CASRPQSAVTDTQYF.

The CDR3 sequence is CASSLDTGLGEQFF. The DNA for the CDR3 is TGTGCCAGCAGCTTAGATACAGGGTTAGGCGAGCAGTTCTTC. V is TRBV11-3 and J is TRBJ2-1; D might be TRBD1 (6 bases). Germline V CDR1 and CDR2: SGHNT, YENEEA. Deletions cut 0 bases from V and 10 bases from J, with 13 bases between. The CDR3 is 14 amino acids. Full variable domain (remainder filled in from reference TRBV11-3 and TRBJ2-1): EAGVVQSPRYKIIEKKQPVAFWCNPISGHNTLYWYLQNLGQGPELLIRYENEEAVDDSQLPKDRFSAERLKGVDSTLKIQPAELGDSAVYLCASSLDTGLGEQFFGPGTRLTVL.

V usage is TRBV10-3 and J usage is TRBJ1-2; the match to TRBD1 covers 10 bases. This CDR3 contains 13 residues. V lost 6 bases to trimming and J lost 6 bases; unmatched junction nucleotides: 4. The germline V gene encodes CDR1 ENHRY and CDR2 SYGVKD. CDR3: CAIRKTGGDGYTF. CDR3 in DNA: TGTGCCATCAGGAAGACAGGGGGCGATGGCTACACCTTC.

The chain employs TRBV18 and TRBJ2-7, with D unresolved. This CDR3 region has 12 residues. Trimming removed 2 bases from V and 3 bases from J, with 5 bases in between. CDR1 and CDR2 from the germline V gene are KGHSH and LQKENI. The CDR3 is CASSPSVYEQYF. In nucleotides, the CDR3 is TGTGCCAGCTCACCATCAGTCTACGAGCAGTACTTC.

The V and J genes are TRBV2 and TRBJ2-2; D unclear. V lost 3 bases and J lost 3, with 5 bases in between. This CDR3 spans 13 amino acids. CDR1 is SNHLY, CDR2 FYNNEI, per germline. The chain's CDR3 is CASSEGYTGELFF. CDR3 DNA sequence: TGTGCCAGCAGTGAGGGGTACACCGGGGAGCTGTTTTTT.

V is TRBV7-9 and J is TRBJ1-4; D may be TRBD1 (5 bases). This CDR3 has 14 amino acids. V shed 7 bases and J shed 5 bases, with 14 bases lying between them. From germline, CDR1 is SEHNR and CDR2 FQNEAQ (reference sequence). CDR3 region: CASTYGTQNEKLFF. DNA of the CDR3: TGTGCCAGCACCTACGGGACCCAAAATGAAAAACTGTTTTTT.

CDR3 in amino acids: CATSSGLLRTDTQYF. CDR3 in DNA: TGTGCCACCAGTTCTGGCCTACTCCGCACAGATACGCAGTATTTT. V is TRBV24-1 and J is TRBJ2-3; D remains unclear. This CDR3 contains 15 residues. Trimming pared 6 bases from V and 1 base from J, leaving 13 bases between. CDR1 and CDR2 (germline): KGHDR, SFDVKD.

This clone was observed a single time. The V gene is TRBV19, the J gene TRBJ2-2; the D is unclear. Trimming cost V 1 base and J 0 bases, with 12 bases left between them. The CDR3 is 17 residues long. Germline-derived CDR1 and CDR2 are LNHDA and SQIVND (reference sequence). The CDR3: CASSIVKGSANTGELFF. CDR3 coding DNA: TGTGCCAGTAGTATAGTGAAGGGCTCGGCGAACACCGGGGAGCTGTTTTTT. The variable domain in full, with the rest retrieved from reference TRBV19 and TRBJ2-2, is DGGITQSPKYLFRKEGQNVTLSCEQNLNHDAMYWYRQDPGQGLRLIYYSQIVNDFQKGDIAEGYSVSREKKESFPLTVTSAQKNPTAFYLCASSIVKGSANTGELFFGEGSRLTVL.

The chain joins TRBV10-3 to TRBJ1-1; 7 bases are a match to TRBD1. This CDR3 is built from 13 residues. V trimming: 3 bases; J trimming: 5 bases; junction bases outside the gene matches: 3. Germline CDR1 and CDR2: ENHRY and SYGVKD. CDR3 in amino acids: CAISEDRVTEAFF. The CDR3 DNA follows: TGTGCCATCAGTGAAGACAGGGTGACTGAAGCTTTCTTT.

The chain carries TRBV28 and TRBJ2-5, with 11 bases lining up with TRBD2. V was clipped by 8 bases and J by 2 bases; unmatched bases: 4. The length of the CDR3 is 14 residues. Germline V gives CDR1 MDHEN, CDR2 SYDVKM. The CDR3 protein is CASRSGGAQETQYF. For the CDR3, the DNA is TGTGCCAGCCGTAGCGGGGGGGCGCAAGAGACCCAGTACTTC.

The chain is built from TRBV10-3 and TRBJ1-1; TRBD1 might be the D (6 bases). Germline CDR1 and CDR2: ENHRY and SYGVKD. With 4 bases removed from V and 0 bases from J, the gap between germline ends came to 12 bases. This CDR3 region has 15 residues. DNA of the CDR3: TGTGCCATCAGTGTAGGGGGAGGCATGAACACTGAAGCTTTCTTT. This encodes CAISVGGGMNTEAFF.

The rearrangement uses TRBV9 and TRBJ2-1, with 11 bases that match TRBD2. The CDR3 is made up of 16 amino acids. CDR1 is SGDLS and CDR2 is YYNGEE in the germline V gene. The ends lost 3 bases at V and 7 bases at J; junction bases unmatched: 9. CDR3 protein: CASSENSGGAVNEQFF. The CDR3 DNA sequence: TGTGCCAGCAGCGAGAATAGCGGGGGGGCCGTTAATGAGCAGTTCTTC.

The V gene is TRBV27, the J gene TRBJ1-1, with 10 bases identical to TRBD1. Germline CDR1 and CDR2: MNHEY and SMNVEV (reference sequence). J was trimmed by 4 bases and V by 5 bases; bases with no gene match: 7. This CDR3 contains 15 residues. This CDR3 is CASSLDRGRGTEAFF. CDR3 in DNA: TGTGCCAGCAGTCTAGACAGGGGGCGGGGCACTGAAGCTTTCTTT.

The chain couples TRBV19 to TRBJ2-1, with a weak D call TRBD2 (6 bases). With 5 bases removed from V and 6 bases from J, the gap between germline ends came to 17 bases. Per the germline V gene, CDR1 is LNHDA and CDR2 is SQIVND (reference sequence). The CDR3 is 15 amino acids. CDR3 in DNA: TGTGCCAGTAGTTATGTCGGGGGAGTGGGCAATGAGCAGTTCTTC. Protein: CASSYVGGVGNEQFF.

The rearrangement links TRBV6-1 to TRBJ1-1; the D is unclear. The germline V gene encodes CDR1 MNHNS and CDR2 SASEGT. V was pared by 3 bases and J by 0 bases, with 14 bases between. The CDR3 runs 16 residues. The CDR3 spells CASSDSRSHMNTEAFF. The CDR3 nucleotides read TGTGCCAGCAGTGATTCCAGGTCCCACATGAACACTGAAGCTTTCTTT.

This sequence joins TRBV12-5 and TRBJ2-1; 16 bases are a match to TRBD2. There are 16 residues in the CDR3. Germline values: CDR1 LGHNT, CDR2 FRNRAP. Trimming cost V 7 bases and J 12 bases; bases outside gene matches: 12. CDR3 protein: CASAGTSGGGRSGQFF. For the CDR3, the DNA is TGTGCTAGTGCCGGGACTAGCGGGGGGGGACGAAGTGGGCAGTTCTTC.

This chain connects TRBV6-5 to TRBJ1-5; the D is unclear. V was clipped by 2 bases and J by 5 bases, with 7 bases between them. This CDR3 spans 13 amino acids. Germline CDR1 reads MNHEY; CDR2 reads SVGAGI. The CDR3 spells CASSYVRHQPQHF. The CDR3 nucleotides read TGTGCCAGCAGTTACGTCAGACATCAGCCCCAGCATTTT.

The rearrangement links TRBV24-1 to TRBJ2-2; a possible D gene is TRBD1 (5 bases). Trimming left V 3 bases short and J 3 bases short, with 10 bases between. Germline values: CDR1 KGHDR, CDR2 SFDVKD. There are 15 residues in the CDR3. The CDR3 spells CATSDLKTDTGELFF. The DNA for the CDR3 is TGTGCCACCAGTGATCTAAAGACAGACACCGGGGAGCTGTTTTTT.

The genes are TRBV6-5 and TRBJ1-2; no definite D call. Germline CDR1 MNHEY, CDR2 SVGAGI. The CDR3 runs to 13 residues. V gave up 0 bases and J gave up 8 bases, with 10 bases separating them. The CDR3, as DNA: TGTGCCAGCAGTTACTCGGCGGGCCGAGGCTACACCTTC. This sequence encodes CASSYSAGRGYTF.

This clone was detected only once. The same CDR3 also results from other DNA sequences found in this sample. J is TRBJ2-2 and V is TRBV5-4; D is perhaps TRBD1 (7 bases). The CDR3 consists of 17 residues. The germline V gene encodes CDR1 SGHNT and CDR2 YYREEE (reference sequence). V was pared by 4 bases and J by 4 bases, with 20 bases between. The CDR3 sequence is CASSISPRDRATGELFF. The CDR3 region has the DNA TGTGCCAGCAGCATCTCGCCGCGGGACAGAGCCACCGGGGAGCTGTTTTTT.

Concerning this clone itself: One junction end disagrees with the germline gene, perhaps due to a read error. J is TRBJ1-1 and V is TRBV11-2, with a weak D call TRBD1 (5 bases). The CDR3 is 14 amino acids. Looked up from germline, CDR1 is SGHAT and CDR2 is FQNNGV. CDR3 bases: TGTGCCAGCAGCCTAGATCCCGGGGGGACTGAAGCTTTCTTT. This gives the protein CASSLDPGGTEAFF.

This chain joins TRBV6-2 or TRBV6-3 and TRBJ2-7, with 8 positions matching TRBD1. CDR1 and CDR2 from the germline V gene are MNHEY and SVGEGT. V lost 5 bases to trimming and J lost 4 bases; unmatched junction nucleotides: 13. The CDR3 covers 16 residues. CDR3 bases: TGTGCCAGCAGTGTCTCACCGGGACAGGTTGGGTACGAGCAGTACGTC. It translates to CASSVSPGQVGYEQYV.

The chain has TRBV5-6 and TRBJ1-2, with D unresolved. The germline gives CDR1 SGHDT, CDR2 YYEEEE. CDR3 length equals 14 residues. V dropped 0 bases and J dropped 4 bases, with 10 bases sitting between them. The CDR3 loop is CASSLGTASYGYTF. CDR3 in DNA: TGTGCCAGCAGCTTGGGGACGGCGAGCTATGGCTACACCTTC.

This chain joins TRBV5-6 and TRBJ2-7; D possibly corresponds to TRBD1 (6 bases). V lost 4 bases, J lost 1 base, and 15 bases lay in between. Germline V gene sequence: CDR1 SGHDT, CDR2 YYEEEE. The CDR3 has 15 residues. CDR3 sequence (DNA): TGTGCCAGCAGCCGCCCAGGGGAGCCTTCCTACGAGCAGTACTTC. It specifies CASSRPGEPSYEQYF.